The present entry profiles one T cell receptor (beta chain) with its context. These data originate in a study of cytomegalovirus exposure and HLA in healthy donors. The V gene lost 1 base and the J gene lost 4 bases, with 17 bases spanning the gap. The CDR3 has 16 amino acids. CDR1 is SGHDT and CDR2 is YYEEEE in the germline V gene. The assay was immunoSEQ multiplex PCR, and TCRdb's table has in-frame clones only and misses some. The profile shows roughly 56,000 clones, approximately 90% of them singletons. V is TRBV5-6 and J is TRBJ1-1; D is uncertain. This TCR derives from a man in his late teens or twenties in good health and CMV-seronegative. Material for sequencing was PBMCs. DNA of the CDR3: TGTGCCAGCAGCTTGCGGTTCACTTTTTCGCCCACTGAAGCTTTCTTT. Amino acids: CASSLRFTFSPTEAFF.